This TCR beta chain was sequenced during a study of technical replicates of blood from a few donors. Assay: immunoSEQ multiplex PCR; the TCRdb copy retains only in-frame clones and omits some. The sample includes approximately 81,000 clones, around 95% of them seen just once. What was sequenced was T cells isolated from PBMCs. This sequence was found in a human donor in good health.

The CDR3 DNA reads as TGTGCCAGCAGGTCCGGACAGCGGTTCGGCTACACCTTC. Its translation is CASRSGQRFGYTF. The chain couples TRBV28 to TRBJ1-2; D might be TRBD1 (6 bases). This CDR3 has 13 residues. The germline V gene has CDR1 MDHEN and CDR2 SYDVKM. With 6 bases removed from V and 8 bases from J, the gap between germline ends came to 16 bases.